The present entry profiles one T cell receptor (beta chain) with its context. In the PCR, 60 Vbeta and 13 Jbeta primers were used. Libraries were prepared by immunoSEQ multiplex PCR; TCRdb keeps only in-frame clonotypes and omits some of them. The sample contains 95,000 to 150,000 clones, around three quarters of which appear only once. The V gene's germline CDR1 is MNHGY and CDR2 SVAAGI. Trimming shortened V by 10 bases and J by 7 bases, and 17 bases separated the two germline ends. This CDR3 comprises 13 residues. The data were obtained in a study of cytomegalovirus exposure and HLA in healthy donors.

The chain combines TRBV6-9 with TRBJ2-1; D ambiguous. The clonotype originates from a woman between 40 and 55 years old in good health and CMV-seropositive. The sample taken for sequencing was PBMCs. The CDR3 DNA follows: TGTGCCACCTTCTTTGGGCCCGTAAATGAGCAGTTCTTC. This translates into CATFFGPVNEQFF.